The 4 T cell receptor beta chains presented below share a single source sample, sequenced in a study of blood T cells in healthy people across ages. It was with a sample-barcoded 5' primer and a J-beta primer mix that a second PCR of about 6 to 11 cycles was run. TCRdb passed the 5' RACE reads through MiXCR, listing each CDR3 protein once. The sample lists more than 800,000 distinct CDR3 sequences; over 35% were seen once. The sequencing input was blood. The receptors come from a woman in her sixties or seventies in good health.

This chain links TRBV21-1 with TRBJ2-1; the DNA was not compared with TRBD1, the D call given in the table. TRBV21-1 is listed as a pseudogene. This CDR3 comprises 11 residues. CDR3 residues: CASGTENEQFF. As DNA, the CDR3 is TGTGCCAGCGGGACAGAAAATGAGCAGTTCTTC.

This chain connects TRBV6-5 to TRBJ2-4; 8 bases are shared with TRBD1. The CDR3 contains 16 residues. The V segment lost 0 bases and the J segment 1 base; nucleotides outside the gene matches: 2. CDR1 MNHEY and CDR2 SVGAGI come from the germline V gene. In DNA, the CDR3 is TGTGCCAGCAGTTACTCGTGGACAGGGGCCAAAAACATTCAGTACTTC. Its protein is CASSYSWTGAKNIQYF.

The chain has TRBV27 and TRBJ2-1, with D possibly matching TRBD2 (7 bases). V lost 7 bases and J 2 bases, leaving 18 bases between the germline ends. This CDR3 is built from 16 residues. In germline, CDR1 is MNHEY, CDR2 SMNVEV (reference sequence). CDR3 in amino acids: CASIGGADNPYNEQFF. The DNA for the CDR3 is TGTGCCAGCATTGGGGGGGCCGACAACCCCTACAATGAGCAGTTCTTC.

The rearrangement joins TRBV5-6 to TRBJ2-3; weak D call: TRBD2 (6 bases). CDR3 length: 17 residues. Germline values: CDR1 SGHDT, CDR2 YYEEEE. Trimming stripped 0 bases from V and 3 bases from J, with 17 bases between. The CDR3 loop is CASSLAITAEGTDTQYF. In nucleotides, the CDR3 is TGTGCCAGCAGCTTGGCCATTACAGCGGAGGGAACAGATACGCAGTATTTT.